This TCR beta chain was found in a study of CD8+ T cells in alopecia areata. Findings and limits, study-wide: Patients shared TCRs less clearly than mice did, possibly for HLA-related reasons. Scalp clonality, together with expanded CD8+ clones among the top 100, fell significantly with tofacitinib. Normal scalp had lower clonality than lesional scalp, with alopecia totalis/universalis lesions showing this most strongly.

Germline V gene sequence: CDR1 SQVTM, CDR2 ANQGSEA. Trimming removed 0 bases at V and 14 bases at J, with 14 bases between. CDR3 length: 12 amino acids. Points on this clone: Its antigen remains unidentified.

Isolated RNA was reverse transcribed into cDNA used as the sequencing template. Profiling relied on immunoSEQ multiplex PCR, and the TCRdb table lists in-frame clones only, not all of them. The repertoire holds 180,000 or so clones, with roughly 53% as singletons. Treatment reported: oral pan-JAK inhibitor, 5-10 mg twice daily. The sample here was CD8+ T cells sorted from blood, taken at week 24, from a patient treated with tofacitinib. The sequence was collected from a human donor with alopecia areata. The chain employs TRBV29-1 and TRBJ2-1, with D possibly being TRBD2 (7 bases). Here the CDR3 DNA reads TGCAGCGTTGAAGATCTTCGGGGGGACAAGTTCTTC. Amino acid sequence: CSVEDLRGDKFF.